Sequencing of this TCR beta chain was carried out in a study of response to subunit inactivated influenza vaccine. Study conclusions and caveats: The authors put forward the suggestion that each seasonal influenza vaccination may bring in only a limited number of new T cells.

Using its own MiXCR run on the RT-PCR reads, TCRdb lists one record per CDR3 protein. The sample shows more than 400,000 distinct CDR3 sequences, 11% of them seen only once. Germline V gene data show CDR1 as SQVTM and CDR2 as ANQGSEA. The CDR3 is made up of 13 amino acids. Trimming cost V 2 bases and J 2 bases, with 8 bases left between them. This clonotype was seen ten or more times. No antigen is known for it. The chain recombines TRBV29-1 with TRBJ2-3; D not certain. The sample consisted of PBMCs from blood, taken more than 35 days after vaccination. The clonotype was recovered from a man aged 45-65 years who received an inactivated influenza vaccine. The CDR3 spells CSVEPGPTDTQYF. The CDR3 DNA sequence: TGCAGCGTTGAACCGGGCCCCACAGATACGCAGTATTTT.